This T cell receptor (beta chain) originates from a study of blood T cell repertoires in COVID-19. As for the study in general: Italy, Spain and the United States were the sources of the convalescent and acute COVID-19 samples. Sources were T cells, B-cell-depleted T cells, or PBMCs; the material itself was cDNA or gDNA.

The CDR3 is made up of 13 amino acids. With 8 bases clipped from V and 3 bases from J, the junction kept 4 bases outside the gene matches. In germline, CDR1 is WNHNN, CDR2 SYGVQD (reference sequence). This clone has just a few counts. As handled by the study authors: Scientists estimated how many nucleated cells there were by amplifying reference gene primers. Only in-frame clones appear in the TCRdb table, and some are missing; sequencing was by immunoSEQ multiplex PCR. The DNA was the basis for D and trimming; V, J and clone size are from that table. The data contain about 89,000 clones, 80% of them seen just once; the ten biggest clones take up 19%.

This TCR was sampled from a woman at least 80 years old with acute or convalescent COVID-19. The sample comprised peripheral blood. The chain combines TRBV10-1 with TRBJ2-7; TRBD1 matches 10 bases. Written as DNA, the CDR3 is TGCGCCAGCGGGGGACAGGGGAACTACGAGCAGTACTTC. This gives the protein CASGGQGNYEQYF.